This T cell receptor beta chain was retrieved from a study of cytomegalovirus exposure and HLA in healthy donors. Overall study findings and caveats: Exclusion as indistinguishable affected some V segments, including TRBV6-2 and TRBV6-3. Upon later analysis, HLA-associated TCR beta chains proved more clonally expanded than other, equally common chains. Serostatus for CMV was the only available immune exposure information.

Germline V gene data show CDR1 as SEHNR and CDR2 as FQNEAQ (reference sequence). This CDR3 is built from 12 residues. PCR employed 60 Vbeta and 13 Jbeta primers. The assay was immunoSEQ multiplex PCR, and TCRdb's table has in-frame clones only and misses some. The sample contains some 130,000 clones, around 80% of which appear only once. Worth noting for this clone: Its antigen is not known. A read error may produce the germline difference seen at one junction end.

The sample comprised PBMCs. This receptor was taken from a man aged 30 to 39 in good health. The chain couples TRBV7-9 to TRBJ2-7; D is undetermined. CDR3 amino acids: CTSSLNSYEQYF. The CDR3 region has the DNA TGTACCAGCAGCCTCAACAGCTACGAGCAGTACTTC.